The 17 T cell receptor beta chains listed next were all sequenced from one sample in a study of T cell responses to AZD1222 COVID-19 vaccine. The repertoire was sequenced with immunoSEQ multiplex PCR; TCRdb's copy has only in-frame clones and lacks some. In the table there are 90,000 to 130,000 clones, 94% of which are singletons. This material consisted of peripheral blood, taken 28 days after the second AZD1222 dose. Receptors were obtained from an adult who received the AZD1222 COVID-19 vaccine.

The chain joins TRBV4-1 to TRBJ2-7; D ambiguous. The CDR3 has 14 residues. The ends were cut back, 10 bases at V and 1 base at J, with 17 bases in the middle. From germline, CDR1 is MGHRA and CDR2 YSYEKL. DNA for the CDR3: TGCGCCACCTCGGCGCCGGGCCAGTCCTACGAGCAGTACTTC. It specifies CATSAPGQSYEQYF.

The chain couples TRBV5-1 to TRBJ2-5; 10 bases align to TRBD2. Losses at the gene ends were 3 bases for V and 7 bases for J; bases not matched to a gene: 12. The CDR3 contains 16 residues. Germline V gene lookup returns CDR1 SGHRS and CDR2 YFSETQ. The CDR3 here is CASSSPRLAGVTTQYF. As DNA, the CDR3 is TGCGCCAGCAGCTCTCCCAGGCTAGCGGGGGTCACGACCCAGTACTTC.

The CDR3 reads CAIKGTAANYGYTF. The CDR3 region has the DNA TGTGCCATCAAAGGGACAGCCGCTAACTATGGCTACACCTTC. The J gene is TRBJ1-2, the V gene TRBV10-3; 7 bases line up with TRBD1. Trimming cost V 7 bases and J 0 bases; bases outside gene matches: 5. The CDR3 has 14 amino acids. Germline assignment: CDR1 ENHRY and CDR2 SYGVKD.

The rearrangement links TRBV7-9 to TRBJ2-7; perhaps D is TRBD1 or TRBD2 (5 bases each). V was clipped by 4 bases and J by 1 base, with 11 bases between them. Germline CDR1 reads SEHNR; CDR2 reads FQNEAQ (reference sequence). This CDR3 contains 14 residues. CDR3 bases: TGTGCCAGCAGCTCCCGGGGCAATTCCTACGAGCAGTACTTC. Protein product: CASSSRGNSYEQYF.

This clone was found once. The chain uses TRBV5-1 and TRBJ1-1, with D hard to call. Trimming stripped 2 bases from V and 3 bases from J, with 8 bases between. Germline V gene sequence: CDR1 SGHRS, CDR2 YFSETQ. The CDR3 extends over 13 amino acids. Here the CDR3 DNA reads TGCGCCAGCAGCTTCCATCCGGACACTGAAGCTTTCTTT. Amino acid sequence: CASSFHPDTEAFF.

The chain carries TRBV4-1 and TRBJ2-7; 12 bases agree with TRBD2. CDR3 size: 16 residues. Germline lookup yields CDR1 MGHRA and CDR2 YSYEKL. Trimming at V came to 3 bases and at J to 3 bases, leaving 6 bases not matched to a gene. The CDR3: CASSQSSGGVIYEQYF. DNA for the CDR3: TGCGCCAGCAGCCAGTCTAGCGGGGGGGTCATCTACGAGCAGTACTTC.

To note about this clone: The junction shows a germline mismatch at one end, possibly a read error. The chain links TRBV6-1 to TRBJ1-5; 7 bases fit TRBD1. CDR3 length: 24 residues. Germline loops: CDR1 MNHNS, CDR2 SASEGT. The CDR3 is CASSQAFRFSLSPGTGARYQPQHF. CDR3 bases: TGTGCCAGCAGTCAAGCCTTCAGATTTTCTTTGTCTCCAGGAACAGGGGCAAGGTATCAGCCCCAGCATTTT.

This clone was counted a single time. The rearrangement joins TRBV7-2 to TRBJ2-5, with TRBD1 identical over 8 bases. CDR3 length: 16 residues. CDR1 SGHTA and CDR2 FQGNSA come from the germline V gene. Trimming cost V 5 bases and J 4 bases; bases outside gene matches: 12. The CDR3 sequence is CASSKYPVGQGETQYF. In DNA, the CDR3 is TGTGCCAGCAGCAAGTACCCCGTCGGACAGGGAGAGACCCAGTACTTC. Filled out from reference TRBV7-2 and TRBJ2-5, the complete variable domain reads GAGVSQSPSNKVTEKGKDVELRCDPISGHTALYWYRQSLGQGLEFLIYFQGNSAPDKSGLPSDRFSAERTGGSVSTLTIQRTQQEDSAVYLCASSKYPVGQGETQYFGPGTRLLVL.

J is TRBJ1-1 and V is TRBV15; D is perhaps TRBD1 (5 bases). V lost 0 bases and J 0 bases, leaving 23 bases between the germline ends. This CDR3 comprises 20 residues. Germline CDR1 LNHNV, CDR2 YYDKDF (reference sequence). The CDR3: CATSRDKPGQDVVMNTEAFF. As DNA, the CDR3 is TGTGCCACCAGCAGAGATAAGCCTGGACAAGATGTTGTAATGAACACTGAAGCTTTCTTT.

The gene calls are TRBV4-2 and TRBJ1-5, with TRBD1 identical over 7 bases. The junction had 11 bases not matched to a gene; V was cut back by 0 bases and J by 0 bases. The CDR3 is 19 amino acids. Germline CDR1 and CDR2: LGHNA and YNFKEQ. The CDR3 loop reads CASSQDQARGVDSNQPQHF. As DNA, the CDR3 is TGTGCCAGCAGCCAAGATCAGGCCAGGGGGGTCGATAGCAATCAGCCCCAGCATTTT.

This chain links TRBV6-5 with TRBJ2-7; D may match TRBD1 or TRBD2 (6 bases each). The germline V and J ends were trimmed by 8 bases and 1 base, with 15 bases remaining between them. Germline V gives CDR1 MNHEY, CDR2 SVGAGI. There are 14 residues in the CDR3. CDR3 sequence: CASSGRGPSYEQYF. The CDR3 bases are TGTGCCAGCTCTGGACGGGGGCCGTCCTACGAGCAGTACTTC.

The chain couples TRBV25-1 to TRBJ1-1, with a weak D call TRBD1 (5 bases). In germline, CDR1 is MGHDK, CDR2 SYGVNS. This CDR3 is 15 amino acids long. V was trimmed by 3 bases and J by 4 bases, leaving 15 bases between them. The CDR3 loop is CASSEGGGRRTEAFF. The CDR3 DNA sequence: TGTGCCAGCAGTGAGGGGGGGGGACGGCGCACTGAAGCTTTCTTT. The whole variable domain, remainder taken from reference TRBV25-1 and TRBJ1-1, is EADIYQTPRYLVIGTGKKITLECSQTMGHDKMYWYQQDPGMELHLIHYSYGVNSTEKGDLSSESTVSRIRTEHFPLTLESARPSHTSQYLCASSEGGGRRTEAFFGQGTRLTVV.

The chain recombines TRBV14 with TRBJ2-5, with D maybe TRBD2 (6 bases). This CDR3 has 14 residues. Trimming took 5 bases from V and 4 from J, leaving 14 bases between them. Germline V gives CDR1 SGHDN, CDR2 FVKESK. The CDR3 bases are TGTGCCAGCAGCGCCCGGGACTTTACAGAGACCCAGTACTTC. Translated, it gives CASSARDFTETQYF.

The chain uses TRBV9 and TRBJ2-3; D is unresolved. With 0 bases removed from V and 6 bases from J, the gap between germline ends came to 14 bases. Germline CDR1 is SGDLS and CDR2 is YYNGEE. This CDR3 region has 15 residues. This CDR3 reads CASSVGVSITDTQYF. CDR3 coding DNA: TGTGCCAGCAGCGTAGGGGTTAGCATAACCGATACGCAGTATTTT.

This sequence joins TRBV6-5 and TRBJ2-7; D call uncertain. CDR3 size: 10 residues. The V gene's germline CDR1 is MNHEY and CDR2 SVGAGI. Trimming took off 11 bases at V and 2 bases at J, with 7 bases between the two ends. Written as DNA, the CDR3 is TGTGCCGTCCGGCCCTACGAGCAGTACTTC. The encoded protein is CAVRPYEQYF.

A few counts support this clone. The chain recombines TRBV4-1 with TRBJ2-5; no clear D gene. CDR3 length: 16 residues. The germline CDR1 and CDR2 sequences are MGHRA and YSYEKL. V shed 1 base and J shed 5 bases, with 17 bases lying between them. Here the CDR3 DNA reads TGCGCCAGCAGCCAAGGCCTGACCCAAGTGGGGGAGACCCAGTACTTC. It yields the protein CASSQGLTQVGETQYF.

This chain connects TRBV5-4 to TRBJ1-1, with no clear D. Trimming cost V 0 bases and J 0 bases, with 12 bases left between them. This CDR3 is 16 amino acids long. Germline-derived CDR1 and CDR2 are SGHNT and YYREEE (reference sequence). Here the CDR3 reads CASSLAHRFLNTEAFF. In DNA, the CDR3 is TGTGCCAGCAGCTTGGCCCATAGGTTTTTGAACACTGAAGCTTTCTTT.